This TCR beta chain was obtained from a study of molecular identifiers for immune sequencing clone quantification. The CDR3 runs to 15 residues. Deletions cut 2 bases from V and 0 bases from J, with 8 bases between. Germline CDR1 and CDR2: MNHNS and SASEGT. This clonotype was picked up a small number of times. A CD8+CD4-CCR7+CD45RA+ phenotype served as the sorting definition for naive CD8 T cells. MiXCR was run by TCRdb on the PCR reads, yielding one entry per CDR3 protein. Altogether 50,000 to 70,000 distinct CDR3 sequences are present, roughly 18% being singletons, with the ten largest covering approximately 1.5%.

The rearrangement joins TRBV6-1 to TRBJ2-1; D not certain. Material for sequencing was naive CD8+ T cells from blood, with Jurkat cell RNA spiked in. Subset of the sample: FACS-sorted CD8+CD4-CCR7+CD45RA+ naive T cells. The source of this sequence is a human donor in good health. Some libraries in this study had Jurkat cell RNA spiked in. CDR3 residues: CASSETRPSYNEQFF. DNA for the CDR3: TGTGCCAGCAGTGAAACTCGGCCCTCCTACAATGAGCAGTTCTTC.